This T cell receptor (beta chain) was obtained from a study of tumor-infiltrating lymphocytes in primary liver carcinoma. On this clonotype itself: One end of the junction varies from germline; a read error may be responsible.

From 500 to 600 ng of total RNA, TCR beta-specific cDNA was reverse-transcribed using a constant-region primer. Modified slightly, ARM-PCR produced TCR beta libraries over three nested multiplex PCR rounds. TRBV1-TRBV30 forward primers paired with a C-beta reverse primer drove the first two PCR rounds, approximately 11 cycles each. One entry per CDR3 protein results from TCRdb running MiXCR on the multiplex PCR reads. The sample has around 100,000 distinct CDR3 sequences; about two thirds are singletons. Unsorted bulk tissue of about 20-30 mg yielded co-extracted RNA and DNA. This CDR3 is built from 16 residues. Germline V gene lookup returns CDR1 SQVTM and CDR2 ANQGSEA.

The TCR originated in a woman aged 55-75 years with primary liver carcinoma and hepatitis B virus infection. This chain joins TRBV29-1 and TRBJ2-3; 10 bases are shared with TRBD2. The sequenced sample was liver tumor tissue from sampling region 2. Subset specified: tumor region T2, inferior pole. Here the CDR3 reads CSVDGTSVERRDPQYF. CDR3 DNA: TGCAGCGTCGACGGGACTAGCGTAGAGAGGAGAGATCCGCAGTATTTC.